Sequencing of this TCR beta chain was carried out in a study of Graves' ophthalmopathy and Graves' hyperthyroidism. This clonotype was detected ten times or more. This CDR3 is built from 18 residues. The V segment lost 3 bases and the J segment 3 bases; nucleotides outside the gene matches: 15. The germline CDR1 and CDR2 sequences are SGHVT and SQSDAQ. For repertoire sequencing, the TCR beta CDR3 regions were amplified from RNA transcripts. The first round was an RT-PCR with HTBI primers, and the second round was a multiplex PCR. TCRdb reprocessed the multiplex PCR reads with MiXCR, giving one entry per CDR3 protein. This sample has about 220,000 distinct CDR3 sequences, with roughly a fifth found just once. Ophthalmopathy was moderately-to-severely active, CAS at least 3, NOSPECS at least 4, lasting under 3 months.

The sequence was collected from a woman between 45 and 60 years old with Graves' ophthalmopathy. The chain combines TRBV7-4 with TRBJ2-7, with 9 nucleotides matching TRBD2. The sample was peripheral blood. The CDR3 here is CASSFSAGLAGILYEQYF. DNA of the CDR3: TGTGCCAGCAGCTTTAGTGCGGGTCTAGCGGGAATTCTCTACGAGCAGTACTTC.